These 13 T cell receptor beta chains share one sample of origin, sequenced in a study of CXCR3-negative and CXCR3-positive naive CD8 T cells. With UMI labels, 5' RACE was used to prepare the TRB cDNA libraries. TCRdb re-called the 5' RACE reads and gives one entry per CDR3 protein, without DNA. The listing contains about 42,000 distinct CDR3 sequences. The sequenced material came from naive CXCR3- CD8+ T cells from blood. Subset meaning: CD45RO-CCR7+CD27+CD95- naive CD8+ T cells lacking CXCR3 (TNR3-). The receptors shown here come from a human donor in good health. Some clones in this sample may be carry-over from other donors' samples.

The gene calls are TRBV29-1 and TRBJ2-7. The CDR3 spans 12 residues. Germline V gives CDR1 SQVTM, CDR2 ANQGSEA. The CDR3 loop reads CSVEEGEYEQYF.

This chain joins TRBV20-1 and TRBJ2-5; TCRdb calls TRBD1, which cannot be checked without DNA. The CDR3 consists of 16 residues. Per the germline V gene, CDR1 is DFQATT and CDR2 is SNEGSKA (reference sequence). CDR3 sequence reads: CSARDWEGGREETQYF.

The chain combines TRBV28 with TRBJ2-7; no DNA is available, so the TRBD1 call from TCRdb remains unchecked. This CDR3 has 17 residues. CDR1 is MDHEN, CDR2 SYDVKM, per germline. CDR3 sequence reads: CASSLPLRGGTYYEQYF.

The rearrangement joins TRBV27 to TRBJ2-7. The CDR3 is 15 amino acids. Germline CDR1 and CDR2: MNHEY and SMNVEV (reference sequence). CDR3 sequence: CASSITPTFSYEQYF.

The genes are TRBV20-1 and TRBJ2-7; the TRBD1 assignment by TCRdb is unverifiable without DNA. The CDR3 runs to 13 residues. CDR1 is DFQATT and CDR2 is SNEGSKA in the germline V gene (reference sequence). The CDR3 is CSARESGSYEQYF.

This chain joins TRBV28 and TRBJ2-3; TCRdb selects TRBD2, and the lack of DNA leaves this call unchecked. Germline V gives CDR1 MDHEN, CDR2 SYDVKM. This CDR3 contains 13 residues. CDR3 loop: CASSSEAGDTQYF.

CDR3: CASSPGSVYGYTF. The chain employs TRBV12-3 or TRBV12-4 and TRBJ1-2. The CDR3 sequence is 13 residues long.

The genes are TRBV11-2 and TRBJ2-2; TCRdb's D call, TRBD2, is unchecked because there is no DNA. This CDR3 is 19 amino acids long. The germline V gene has CDR1 SGHAT and CDR2 FQNNGV. Here the CDR3 reads CASSLPLLREGGPPGELFF.

The chain is built from TRBV20-1 and TRBJ2-3; TCRdb's D gene call, TRBD2, goes unchecked for lack of DNA. The CDR3 contains 17 residues. In germline, CDR1 is DFQATT, CDR2 SNEGSKA (reference sequence). This chain's CDR3 is CSARPYLGLDHTDTQYF.

The chain carries TRBV29-1 and TRBJ2-5; with no DNA, the TCRdb D assignment of TRBD1 cannot be verified. The V gene's germline CDR1 is SQVTM and CDR2 ANQGSEA. The CDR3 has 13 amino acids. CDR3 region: CSVEGRGRETQYF.

The chain employs TRBV4-3 and TRBJ2-2; TCRdb proposes TRBD2, but this gene call is untestable without DNA. Germline V lookup: CDR1 LGHNA, CDR2 YSLEER. The CDR3 has 16 residues. The CDR3 reads CASSQGLAGVTGELFF.

The rearrangement uses TRBV28 and TRBJ1-6; the D gene TCRdb calls, TRBD1, cannot be checked with no DNA. CDR3 size: 15 residues. In germline, CDR1 is MDHEN, CDR2 SYDVKM. The CDR3 reads CASSQPPDTVGPLHF.

The V and J genes are TRBV29-1 and TRBJ2-2; TCRdb returns TRBD1, unconfirmable since there is no DNA. The CDR3 spans 12 residues. Germline-derived CDR1 and CDR2 are SQVTM and ANQGSEA. CDR3 region: CSTSGQTGELFF.